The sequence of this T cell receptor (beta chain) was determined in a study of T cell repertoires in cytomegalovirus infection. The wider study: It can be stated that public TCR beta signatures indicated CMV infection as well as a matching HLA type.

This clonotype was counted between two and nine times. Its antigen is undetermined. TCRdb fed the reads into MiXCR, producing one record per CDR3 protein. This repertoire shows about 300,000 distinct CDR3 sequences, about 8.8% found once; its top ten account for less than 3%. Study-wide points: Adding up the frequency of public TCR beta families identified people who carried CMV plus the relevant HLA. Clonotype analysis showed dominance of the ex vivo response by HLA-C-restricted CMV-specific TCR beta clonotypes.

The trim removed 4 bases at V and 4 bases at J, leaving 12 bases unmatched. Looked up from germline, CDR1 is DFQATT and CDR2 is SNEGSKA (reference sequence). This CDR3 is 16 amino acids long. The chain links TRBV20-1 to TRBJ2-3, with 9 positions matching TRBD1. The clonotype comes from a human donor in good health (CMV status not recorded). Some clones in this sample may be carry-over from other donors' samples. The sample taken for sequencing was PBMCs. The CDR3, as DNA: TGCAGTGCTAAAGGTAGAGGGACAGGGACCGCAGATACGCAGTATTTT. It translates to CSAKGRGTGTADTQYF.